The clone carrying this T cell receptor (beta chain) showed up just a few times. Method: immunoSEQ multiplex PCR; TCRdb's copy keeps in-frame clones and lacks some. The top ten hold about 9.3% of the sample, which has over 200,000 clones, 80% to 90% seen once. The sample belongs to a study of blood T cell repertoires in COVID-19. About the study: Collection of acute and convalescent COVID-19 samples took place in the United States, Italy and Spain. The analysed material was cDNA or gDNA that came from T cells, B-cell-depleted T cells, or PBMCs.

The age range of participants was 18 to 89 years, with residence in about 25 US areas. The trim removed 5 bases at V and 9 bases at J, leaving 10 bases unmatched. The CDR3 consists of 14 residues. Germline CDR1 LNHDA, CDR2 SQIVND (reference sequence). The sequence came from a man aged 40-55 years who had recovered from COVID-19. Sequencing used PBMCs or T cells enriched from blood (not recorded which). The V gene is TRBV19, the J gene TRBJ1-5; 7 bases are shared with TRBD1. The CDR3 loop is CASSPPGQQWPQHF. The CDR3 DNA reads TGTGCCAGTAGTCCTCCGGGACAGCAATGGCCCCAGCATTTT. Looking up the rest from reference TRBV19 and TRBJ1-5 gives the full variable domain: DGGITQSPKYLFRKEGQNVTLSCEQNLNHDAMYWYRQDPGQGLRLIYYSQIVNDFQKGDIAEGYSVSREKKESFPLTVTSAQKNPTAFYLCASSPPGQQWPQHFGDGTRLSIL.